This T cell receptor beta chain was observed in a study of OX40 agonist ivuxolimab in advanced cancers. The overall study: Prior anti-PD-1, anti-PD-L1 or anti-CTLA-4 therapy was allowed; less than 45% had some. General study points: Both CD4+ and CD8+ T cell populations in blood had undergone clonal expansion by week 6 at 0.1 to 3.0 mg/kg.

The assay was immunoSEQ multiplex PCR, and TCRdb's table has in-frame clones only and misses some. Of approximately 90,000 clones in the sample, around 90% were seen once. Details on this clone: Its antigen is undetermined. Germline is not matched at one junction end, which may reflect a read error.

Germline assignment: CDR1 SSHAT and CDR2 FNYEAQ (reference sequence). The CDR3 loop spans 16 amino acids. Sequencing was performed on CD4+ or CD8+ T cells sorted from blood, taken in a trial of the OX40 agonist ivuxolimab. This chain links TRBV7-7 with TRBJ2-5; 7 positions agree with TRBD1. The clonotype comes from an adult with an advanced solid tumor such as melanoma, head and neck, liver or kidney cancer. CDR3 DNA: TGTGCTAGCAGCTTAGACCCCGGGACAGCCCAAGAGACCCAGTACTTC. This sequence encodes CASSLDPGTAQETQYF.